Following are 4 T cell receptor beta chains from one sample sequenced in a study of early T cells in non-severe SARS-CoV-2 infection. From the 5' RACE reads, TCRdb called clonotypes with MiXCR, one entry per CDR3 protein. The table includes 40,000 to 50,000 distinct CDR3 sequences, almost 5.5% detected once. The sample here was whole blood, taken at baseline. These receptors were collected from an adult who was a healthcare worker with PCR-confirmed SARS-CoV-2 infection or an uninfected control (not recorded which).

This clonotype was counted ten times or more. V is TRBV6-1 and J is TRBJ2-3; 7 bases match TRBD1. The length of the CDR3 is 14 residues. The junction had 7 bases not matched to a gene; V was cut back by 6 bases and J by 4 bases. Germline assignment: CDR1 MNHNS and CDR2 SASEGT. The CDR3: CASSLTGSADTQYF. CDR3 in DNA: TGTGCCAGCAGCCTGACAGGGAGCGCAGATACGCAGTATTTT.

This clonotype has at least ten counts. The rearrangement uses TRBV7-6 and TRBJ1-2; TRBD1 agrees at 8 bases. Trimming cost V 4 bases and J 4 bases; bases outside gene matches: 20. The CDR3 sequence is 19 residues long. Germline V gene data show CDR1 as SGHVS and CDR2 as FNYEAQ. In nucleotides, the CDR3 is TGTGCCAGCAGCTCAAGGGTGATCGGACAGGGCGTCCCTTCCTATGGCTACACCTTC. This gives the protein CASSSRVIGQGVPSYGYTF.

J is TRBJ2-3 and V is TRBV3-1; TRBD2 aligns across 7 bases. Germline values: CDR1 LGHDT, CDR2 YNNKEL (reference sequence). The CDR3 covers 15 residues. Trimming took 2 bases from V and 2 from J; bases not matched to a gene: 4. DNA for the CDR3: TGTGCCAGCAGCCAAAGACTAGCCCTCACAGATACGCAGTATTTT. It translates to CASSQRLALTDTQYF.

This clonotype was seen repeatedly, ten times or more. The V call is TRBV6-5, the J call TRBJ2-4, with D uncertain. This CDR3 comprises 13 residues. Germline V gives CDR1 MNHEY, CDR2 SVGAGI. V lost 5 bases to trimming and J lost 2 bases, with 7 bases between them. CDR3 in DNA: TGTGCCAGCAGTCCCTGGACCAAAAACATTCAGTACTTC. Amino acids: CASSPWTKNIQYF.